These 22 T cell receptor beta chains were all obtained from the same sample, sequenced in a study of blood T cells in healthy people across ages (dated by TCRdb to the mid-2010s). The method behind the library was 5' RACE. For sequencing, an Illumina HiSeq 2500 was employed. A second PCR of roughly 6 to 12 cycles was run with a J-beta primer mix and a sample-barcoded 5' primer. The public sequencing data were trimmed at Q25 with fastp and processed into clonotypes with MiXCR by TCRdb, which kept only in-frame beta chains. Every CDR3 protein is listed once, alongside the most common genes and DNA of its rows. This sample holds 1.4 million or so distinct CDR3 sequences; about 42% were observed only once. The leading ten clones occupy just over 4% of the sample. Input material: blood. These receptors were obtained from a woman younger than 30 in good health.

This rearrangement joins TRBV12-3 or TRBV12-4 to TRBJ2-3; D not certain. The V gene lost 2 bases and the J gene lost 5 bases, with 11 bases spanning the gap. The CDR3 extends over 14 amino acids. The CDR3 region has the DNA TGTGCCAGCAGTTTAATCTGGGGAAAAGATACGCAGTATTTT. Translation gives CASSLIWGKDTQYF.

The J gene is TRBJ1-1, the V gene TRBV7-2; 7 nucleotides line up with TRBD1. The CDR3 is 13 residues long. CDR1 is SGHTA and CDR2 is FQGNSA in the germline V gene. Unmatched junction bases numbered 2, after V lost 3 bases and J lost 4 bases. CDR3 loop: CASSFRDSTEAFF. CDR3 bases: TGTGCCAGCAGCTTCCGGGACAGCACTGAAGCTTTCTTT.

The V gene is TRBV4-3, the J gene TRBJ1-6; no clear D. The CDR3 spans 16 residues. In germline, CDR1 is LGHNA, CDR2 YSLEER. Trimming took off 4 bases at V and 0 bases at J, with 10 bases between the two ends. CDR3 in amino acids: CASSPQRSSYNSPLHF. CDR3 DNA sequence: TGCGCCAGCAGCCCTCAGCGGAGCTCCTATAATTCACCCCTCCACTTT.

This clonotype has only a few counts. This chain uses TRBV29-1 with TRBJ2-3, with 9 bases that match TRBD1. In germline, CDR1 is SQVTM, CDR2 ANQGSEA. The CDR3 length is 12 residues. The CDR3 nucleotides are TGCAGTTGGACAGGGGAGGCAGATACGCAGTATTTT. Its protein product is CSWTGEADTQYF.

The chain couples TRBV6-2 or TRBV6-3 to TRBJ2-5, with D possibly being TRBD2 (5 bases). The DNA end is a closer match to TRBJ2-7, so the J assignment may be wrong. CDR1 is MNHEY and CDR2 is SVGEGT in the germline V gene. This CDR3 region has 14 residues. CDR3 coding DNA: TGTGCCAGCAGACCCTTCACGTTGACTAACGAGCAGTACTTC. It specifies CASRPFTLTNEQYF.

This clonotype turned up a few times. The chain joins TRBV5-1 to TRBJ2-3; 10 bases line up with TRBD2. Germline V gene sequence: CDR1 SGHRS, CDR2 YFSETQ. The CDR3 is made up of 16 amino acids. V lost 4 bases, J lost 1 base, and 6 bases stayed unmatched. CDR3 loop: CASSEPLAGGTDTQYF. The CDR3, as DNA: TGCGCCAGCAGCGAACCTCTAGCGGGGGGCACAGATACGCAGTATTTT.

CDR3 sequence (DNA): TGTGCCAGCAGTGAAAATAGCGGGGGGCCCGATACGCAGTATTTT. This translates into CASSENSGGPDTQYF. The rearrangement links TRBV6-1 to TRBJ2-3; 10 positions agree with TRBD2. Per the germline V gene, CDR1 is MNHNS and CDR2 is SASEGT. There are 15 residues in the CDR3. V lost 2 bases to trimming and J lost 6 bases; unmatched junction nucleotides: 5.

The chain employs TRBV6-2 or TRBV6-3 and TRBJ1-6; the D is unclear. Germline values: CDR1 MNHEY, CDR2 SVGEGT. The CDR3 is 13 residues long. The V and J ends lost 5 bases and 9 bases respectively, with 11 bases between them. CDR3 protein: CASSIGQTSPLHF. The CDR3 bases are TGTGCCAGCAGTATAGGGCAGACTTCACCCCTCCACTTT.

This clonotype was seen a few times. The rearrangement uses TRBV29-1 and TRBJ1-5, with D possibly being TRBD1 (5 bases). The CDR3 is 12 amino acids. Germline-derived CDR1 and CDR2 are SQVTM and ANQGSEA. Trimming left V 6 bases short and J 2 bases short, with 8 bases between. The CDR3 bases are TGCAGCGTCGTGACAGGCAATCAGCCCCAGCATTTT. Its translation: CSVVTGNQPQHF.

The chain carries TRBV7-9 and TRBJ1-5, with 10 bases that match TRBD1. The germline V gene encodes CDR1 SEHNR and CDR2 FQNEAQ (reference sequence). V gave up 4 bases and J gave up 6 bases; unmatched junction bases: 3. This CDR3 has 14 residues. The CDR3 protein is CASSYGTGVQPQHF. In DNA form, the CDR3 reads TGTGCCAGCAGCTATGGGACAGGGGTTCAGCCCCAGCATTTT.

This clonotype has more than one count but fewer than ten. J is TRBJ2-1 and V is TRBV9; D not certain. V dropped 2 bases and J dropped 4 bases, with 7 bases sitting between them. The CDR3 is 13 amino acids. CDR1 is SGDLS and CDR2 is YYNGEE in the germline V gene. Here the CDR3 reads CASSVRNYNEQFF. The CDR3 nucleotides read TGTGCCAGCAGCGTCCGCAATTACAATGAGCAGTTCTTC.

This clonotype was observed a handful of times. V is TRBV7-2 and J is TRBJ1-1, with D uncertain. This CDR3 has 14 residues. V was trimmed by 5 bases and J by 0 bases, leaving 10 bases between them. The germline V gene has CDR1 SGHTA and CDR2 FQGNSA. CDR3: CASSPDPLNTEAFF. CDR3 in DNA: TGTGCCAGCAGCCCCGATCCCTTGAACACTGAAGCTTTCTTT.

This clonotype was counted only a few times. V usage is TRBV7-2 and J usage is TRBJ1-4, with D possibly being TRBD1 (5 bases). The ends were cut back, 2 bases at V and 10 bases at J, with 8 bases in the middle. CDR1 and CDR2 (germline): SGHTA, FQGNSA. CDR3 length: 12 amino acids. CDR3 sequence (DNA): TGTGCCAGCAGCTTACCAGGGAGAAAACTGTTTTTT. Translation: CASSLPGRKLFF.

This clonotype was detected only once. The chain recombines TRBV29-1 with TRBJ1-2; D gene unclear. Trimming took 5 bases from V and 10 from J, leaving 17 bases between them. CDR3 length equals 12 residues. Germline CDR1 and CDR2: SQVTM and ANQGSEA. CDR3 bases: TGCAGCGTTCGCACAGCCAGTCCTGACTACACCTTC. Its protein product is CSVRTASPDYTF.

The chain uses TRBV6-2 or TRBV6-3 and TRBJ2-1; D is undetermined. Trimming stripped 2 bases from V and 9 bases from J, with 8 bases between. The germline gives CDR1 MNHEY, CDR2 SVGEGT. This CDR3 is built from 12 residues. CDR3 sequence reads: CASSYNSTEQFF. For the CDR3, the DNA is TGTGCCAGCAGTTACAATTCTACTGAGCAGTTCTTC.

J is TRBJ1-5 and V is TRBV20-1, with a tentative D call TRBD1 (6 bases). The CDR3 is 15 residues long. CDR1 and CDR2 from the germline V gene are DFQATT and SNEGSKA (reference sequence). Trimming removed 1 base at V and 5 bases at J, with 15 bases between. This CDR3 is CSARVGGRTHQPQHF. As DNA, the CDR3 is TGCAGTGCTAGAGTGGGGGGGCGAACGCATCAGCCCCAGCATTTT.

V and J are TRBV29-1 and TRBJ2-1; 8 bases align to TRBD2. The J segment lost 9 bases and the V segment lost 2 bases, leaving 12 bases of the junction unmatched. This CDR3 is 15 amino acids long. CDR1 and CDR2 from the germline V gene are SQVTM and ANQGSEA. CDR3 bases: TGCAGCGTTGAAACCTACGGGGGGGCTCAGTCTGAGCAGTTCTTC. The encoded protein is CSVETYGGAQSEQFF.

The CDR3 is CASIPQSMNTEAFF. In DNA form, the CDR3 reads TGCGCCAGCATTCCACAGTCCATGAACACTGAAGCTTTCTTT. V gene TRBV5-1 combines with J gene TRBJ1-1; the D is unclear. The germline CDR1 and CDR2 sequences are SGHRS and YFSETQ. The V and J ends lost 6 bases and 0 bases respectively, with 12 bases between them. This CDR3 contains 14 residues.

The chain carries TRBV12-3 or TRBV12-4 and TRBJ2-3; 11 bases map to TRBD2. The trim removed 4 bases at V and 4 bases at J, leaving 10 bases unmatched. The CDR3 contains 17 residues. The DNA for the CDR3 is TGTGCCAGCAGTTCCGCGACTAGCGGGATCCGGTCAGATACGCAGTATTTT. Protein product: CASSSATSGIRSDTQYF.

This clonotype was observed many times. V and J are TRBV20-1 and TRBJ2-7, with D possibly being TRBD1 or TRBD2 (6 bases each). This CDR3 has 14 amino acids. Germline V gene sequence: CDR1 DFQATT, CDR2 SNEGSKA (reference sequence). V was shortened by 6 bases and J by 6 bases, with 21 bases between the two germline ends. DNA for the CDR3: TGCAGTGCCCTGGTAATGGGGGCCGGGAGCGAGCAGTACTTC. Translating gives CSALVMGAGSEQYF.

The gene calls are TRBV20-1 and TRBJ1-6; D remains unclear. Between the trimmed V and J ends, which lost 6 bases and 5 bases, there was a span of 11 bases. Germline CDR1 reads DFQATT; CDR2 reads SNEGSKA (reference sequence). This CDR3 comprises 13 residues. The CDR3: CSAVGPNNSPLHF. For the CDR3, the DNA is TGCAGTGCCGTTGGGCCTAATAATTCACCCCTCCACTTT.

This rearrangement joins TRBV2 to TRBJ2-7; TRBD1 agrees at 8 bases. Unmatched junction bases numbered 7, after V lost 7 bases and J lost 5 bases. Germline CDR1 is SNHLY and CDR2 is FYNNEI. The CDR3 is 13 amino acids. Written as DNA, the CDR3 is TGTGCCAGCACCTCGGACAGGGTCCACGAGCAGTACTTC. Translated: CASTSDRVHEQYF.